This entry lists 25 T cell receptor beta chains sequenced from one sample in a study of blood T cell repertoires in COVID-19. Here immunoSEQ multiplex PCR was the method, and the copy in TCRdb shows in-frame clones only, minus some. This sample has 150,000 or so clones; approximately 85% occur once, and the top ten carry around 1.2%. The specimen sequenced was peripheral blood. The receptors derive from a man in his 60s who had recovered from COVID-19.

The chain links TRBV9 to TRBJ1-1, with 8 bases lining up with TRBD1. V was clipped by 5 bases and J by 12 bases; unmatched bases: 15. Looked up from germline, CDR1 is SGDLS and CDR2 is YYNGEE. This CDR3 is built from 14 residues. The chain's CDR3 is CASRADPGTGASFF. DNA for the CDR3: TGTGCCAGCAGAGCTGACCCCGGGACAGGCGCGTCTTTCTTT.

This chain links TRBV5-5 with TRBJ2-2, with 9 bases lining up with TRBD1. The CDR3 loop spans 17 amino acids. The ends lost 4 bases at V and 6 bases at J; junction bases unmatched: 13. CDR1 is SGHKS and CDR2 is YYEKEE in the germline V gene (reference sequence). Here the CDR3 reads CASSPRDHRGLPGELFF. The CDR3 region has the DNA TGTGCCAGCAGCCCTAGGGACCACAGGGGGCTACCCGGGGAGCTGTTTTTT.

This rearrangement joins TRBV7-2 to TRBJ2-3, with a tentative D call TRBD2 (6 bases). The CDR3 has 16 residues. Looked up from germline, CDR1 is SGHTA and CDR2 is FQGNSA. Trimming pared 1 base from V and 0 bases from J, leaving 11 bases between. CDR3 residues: CASSLVGAGSTDTQYF. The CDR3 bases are TGTGCCAGCAGCTTAGTTGGGGCGGGGAGCACAGATACGCAGTATTTT.

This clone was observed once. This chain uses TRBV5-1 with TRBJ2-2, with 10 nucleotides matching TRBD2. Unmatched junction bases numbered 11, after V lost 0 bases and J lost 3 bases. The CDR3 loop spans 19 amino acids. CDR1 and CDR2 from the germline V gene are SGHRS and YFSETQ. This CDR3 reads CASSLARTSGGFYTGELFF. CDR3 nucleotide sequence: TGCGCCAGCAGCTTGGCCAGGACTAGCGGAGGGTTTTACACCGGGGAGCTGTTTTTT.

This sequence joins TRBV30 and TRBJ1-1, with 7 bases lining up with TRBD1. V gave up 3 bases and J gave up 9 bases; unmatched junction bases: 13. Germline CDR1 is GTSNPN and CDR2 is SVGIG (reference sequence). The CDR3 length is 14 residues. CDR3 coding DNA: TGTGCCTGGAGGGCTACAGGGGCCCCTGGGAAAGCTTTCTTT. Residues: CAWRATGAPGKAFF.

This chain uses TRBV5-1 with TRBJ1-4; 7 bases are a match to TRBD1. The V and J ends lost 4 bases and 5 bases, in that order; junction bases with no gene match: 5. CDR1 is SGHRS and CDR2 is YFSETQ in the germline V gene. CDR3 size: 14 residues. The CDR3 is CASSLQGWNEKLFF. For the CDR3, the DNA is TGCGCCAGCAGCCTACAGGGGTGGAATGAAAAACTGTTTTTT. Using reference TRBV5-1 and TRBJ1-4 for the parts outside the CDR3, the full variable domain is KAGVTQTPRYLIKTRGQQVTLSCSPISGHRSVSWYQQTPGQGLQFLFEYFSETQRNKGNFPGRFSGRQFSNSRSEMNVSTLELGDSALYLCASSLQGWNEKLFFGSGTQLSVL.

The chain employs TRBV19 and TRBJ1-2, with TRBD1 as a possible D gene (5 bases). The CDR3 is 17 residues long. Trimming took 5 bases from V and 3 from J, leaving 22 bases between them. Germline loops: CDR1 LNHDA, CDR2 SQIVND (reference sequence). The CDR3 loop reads CASSVSGTTDGYYGYTF. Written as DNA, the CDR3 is TGTGCCAGTAGTGTAAGCGGGACGACCGACGGGTACTATGGCTACACCTTC.

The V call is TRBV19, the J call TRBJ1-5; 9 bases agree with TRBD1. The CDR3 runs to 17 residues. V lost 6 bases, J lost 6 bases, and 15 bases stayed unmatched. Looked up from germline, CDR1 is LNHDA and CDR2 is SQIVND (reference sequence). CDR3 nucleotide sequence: TGTGCCAGTAGACCTCCCCTCGGGACAGGGAAAGTTCAGCCCCAGCATTTT. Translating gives CASRPPLGTGKVQPQHF.

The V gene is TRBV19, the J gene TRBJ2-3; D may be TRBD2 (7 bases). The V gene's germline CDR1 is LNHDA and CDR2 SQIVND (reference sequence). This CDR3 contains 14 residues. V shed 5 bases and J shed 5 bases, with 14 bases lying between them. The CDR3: CASSGGAGGDTQYF. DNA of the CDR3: TGTGCCAGTAGTGGGGGGGCCGGGGGAGATACGCAGTATTTT. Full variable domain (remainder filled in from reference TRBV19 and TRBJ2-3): DGGITQSPKYLFRKEGQNVTLSCEQNLNHDAMYWYRQDPGQGLRLIYYSQIVNDFQKGDIAEGYSVSREKKESFPLTVTSAQKNPTAFYLCASSGGAGGDTQYFGPGTRLTVL.

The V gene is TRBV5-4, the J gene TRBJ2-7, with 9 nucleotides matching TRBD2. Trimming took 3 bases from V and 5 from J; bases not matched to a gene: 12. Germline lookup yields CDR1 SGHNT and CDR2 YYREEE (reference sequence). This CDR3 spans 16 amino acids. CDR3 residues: CASSSPQAGGRDEQYF. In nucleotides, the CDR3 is TGTGCCAGCAGCTCCCCCCAGGCGGGGGGGCGCGACGAGCAGTACTTC. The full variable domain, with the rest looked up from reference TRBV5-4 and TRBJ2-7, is ETGVTQSPTHLIKTRGQQVTLRCSSQSGHNTVSWYQQALGQGPQFIFQYYREEENGRGNFPPRFSGLQFPNYSSELNVNALELDDSALYLCASSSPQAGGRDEQYFGPGTRLTVT.

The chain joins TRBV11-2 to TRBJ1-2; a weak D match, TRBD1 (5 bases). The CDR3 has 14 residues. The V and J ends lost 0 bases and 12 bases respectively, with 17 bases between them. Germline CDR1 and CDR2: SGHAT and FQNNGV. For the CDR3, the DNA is TGTGCCAGCAGCTTAGAGTTAGGGACTTGGACTGACACCTTC. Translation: CASSLELGTWTDTF.

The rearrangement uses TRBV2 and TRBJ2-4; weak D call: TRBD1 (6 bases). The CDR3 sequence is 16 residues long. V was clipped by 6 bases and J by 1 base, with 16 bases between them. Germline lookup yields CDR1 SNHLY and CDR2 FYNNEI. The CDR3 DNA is TGTGCCAGCAGAGGTCCAGGGACACGGGCCAAAAACATTCAGTACTTC. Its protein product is CASRGPGTRAKNIQYF.

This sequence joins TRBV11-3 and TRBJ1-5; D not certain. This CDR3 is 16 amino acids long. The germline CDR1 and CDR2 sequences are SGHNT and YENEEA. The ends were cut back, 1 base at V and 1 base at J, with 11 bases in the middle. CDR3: CASSLAGGWSNQPQHF. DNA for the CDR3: TGTGCCAGCAGCTTAGCTGGAGGGTGGAGCAATCAGCCCCAGCATTTT.

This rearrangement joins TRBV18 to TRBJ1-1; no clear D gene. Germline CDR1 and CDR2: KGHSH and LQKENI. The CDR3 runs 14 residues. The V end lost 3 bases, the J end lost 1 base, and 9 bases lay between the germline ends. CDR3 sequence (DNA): TGTGCCAGCTCACCCAACGACAAGAACACTGAAGCTTTCTTT. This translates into CASSPNDKNTEAFF. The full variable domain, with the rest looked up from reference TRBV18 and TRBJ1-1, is NAGVMQNPRHLVRRRGQEARLRCSPMKGHSHVYWYRQLPEEGLKFMVYLQKENIIDESGMPKERFSAEFPKEGPSILRIQQVVRGDSAAYFCASSPNDKNTEAFFGQGTRLTVV.

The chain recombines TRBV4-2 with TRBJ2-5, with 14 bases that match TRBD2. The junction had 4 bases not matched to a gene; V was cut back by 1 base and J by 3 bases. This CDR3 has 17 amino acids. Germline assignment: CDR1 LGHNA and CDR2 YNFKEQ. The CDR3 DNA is TGTGCCAGCAGCCAAGCGACTAGCGGGGGGGTAGAAGAGACCCAGTACTTC. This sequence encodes CASSQATSGGVEETQYF.

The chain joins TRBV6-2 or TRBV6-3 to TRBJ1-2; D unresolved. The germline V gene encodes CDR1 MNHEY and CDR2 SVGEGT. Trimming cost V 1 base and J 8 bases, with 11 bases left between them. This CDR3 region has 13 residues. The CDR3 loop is CASSYFWQNGYTF. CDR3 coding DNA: TGTGCCAGCAGTTACTTTTGGCAAAACGGCTACACCTTC.

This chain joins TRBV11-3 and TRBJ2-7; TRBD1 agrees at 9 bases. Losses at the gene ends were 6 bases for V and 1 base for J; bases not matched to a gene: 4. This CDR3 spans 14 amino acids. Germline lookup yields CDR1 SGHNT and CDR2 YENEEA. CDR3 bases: TGTGCCAGCAGTCCGGGACAGGGTTCCTACGAGCAGTACTTC. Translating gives CASSPGQGSYEQYF.

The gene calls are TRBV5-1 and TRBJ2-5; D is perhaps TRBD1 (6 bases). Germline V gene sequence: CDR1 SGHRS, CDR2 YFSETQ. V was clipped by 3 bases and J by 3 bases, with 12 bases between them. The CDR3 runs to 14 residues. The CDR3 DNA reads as TGCGCCAGCAGCTCTGGACAGCCCGAAGAGACCCAGTACTTC. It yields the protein CASSSGQPEETQYF.

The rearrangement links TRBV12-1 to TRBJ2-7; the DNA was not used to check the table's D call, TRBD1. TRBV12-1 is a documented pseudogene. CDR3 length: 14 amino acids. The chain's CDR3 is CASSCRDRVTEQYF. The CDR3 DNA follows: TGTGCCAGCAGCTGCCGGGACAGGGTTACCGAGCAGTACTTC.

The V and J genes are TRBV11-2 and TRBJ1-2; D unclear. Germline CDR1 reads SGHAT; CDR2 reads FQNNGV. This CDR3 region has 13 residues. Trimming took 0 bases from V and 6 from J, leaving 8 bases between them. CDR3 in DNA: TGTGCCAGCAGCTTAGATCTGGGAGATGGCTACACCTTC. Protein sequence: CASSLDLGDGYTF.

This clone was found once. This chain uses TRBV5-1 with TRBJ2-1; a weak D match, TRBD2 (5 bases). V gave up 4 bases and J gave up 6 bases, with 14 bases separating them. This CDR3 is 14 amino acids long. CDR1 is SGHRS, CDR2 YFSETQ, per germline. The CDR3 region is CASSGSGRVNEQFF. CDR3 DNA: TGCGCCAGCAGCGGGAGTGGCAGAGTCAATGAGCAGTTCTTC.

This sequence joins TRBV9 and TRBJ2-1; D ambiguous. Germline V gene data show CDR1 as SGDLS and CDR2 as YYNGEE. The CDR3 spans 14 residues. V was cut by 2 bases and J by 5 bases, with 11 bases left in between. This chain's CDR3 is CASSVLLADNEQFF. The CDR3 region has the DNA TGTGCCAGCAGCGTCCTTCTTGCGGACAATGAGCAGTTCTTC.

CDR3 protein: CASSRGLGGVNGYTF. The CDR3 DNA follows: TGTGCCAGCAGCCGAGGACTGGGGGGGGTAAATGGCTACACCTTC. The chain is built from TRBV3-1 (or the pseudogene TRBV3-2) and TRBJ1-2, with D perhaps matching TRBD1 (5 bases). Trimming took 4 bases from V and 6 from J, leaving 18 bases between them. Germline V gene data show CDR1 as LGHDT and CDR2 as YNNKEL (reference sequence). This CDR3 spans 15 amino acids.

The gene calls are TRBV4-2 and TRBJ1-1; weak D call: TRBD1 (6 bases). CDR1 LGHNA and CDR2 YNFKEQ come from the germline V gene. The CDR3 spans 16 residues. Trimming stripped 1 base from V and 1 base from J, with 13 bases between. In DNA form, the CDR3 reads TGTGCCAGCAGCCAAGCGGGGGGGCCGGGGAACACTGAAGCTTTCTTT. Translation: CASSQAGGPGNTEAFF.

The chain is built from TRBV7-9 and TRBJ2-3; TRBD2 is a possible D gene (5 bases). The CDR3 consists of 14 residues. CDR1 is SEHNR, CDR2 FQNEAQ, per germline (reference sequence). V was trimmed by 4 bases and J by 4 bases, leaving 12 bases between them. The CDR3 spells CASSSSYGADTQYF. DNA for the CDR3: TGTGCCAGCAGCTCATCTTACGGGGCAGATACGCAGTATTTT.